This passage covers 30 T cell receptor beta chains from one sample sequenced in a study of T cells in Graves' hyperthyroidism and ophthalmopathy (dated by TCRdb to 2018 to 2020). Libraries were constructed by multiplex PCR. Sequencing took place on an Illumina HiSeq 2000. The TCR beta CDR3 regions were amplified from RNA transcripts. A first-round RT-PCR of the TCR CDR3 used the HTBI primer set with the Qiagen OneStep RT-PCR kit. TCRdb reprocessing: public reads trimmed at Q25 with fastp, clones called with MiXCR, in-frame beta chains kept. Entries that share a CDR3 protein sequence are merged under the most common genes and DNA. The sample table lists roughly 720,000 distinct CDR3 sequences, 15% to 20% of them with a count of one. The ten largest clones add up to roughly 16% of the sample. The sequenced material came from blood. Source of these receptors: a man aged 45 to 65 with Graves' hyperthyroidism.

Ten or more counts support this clonotype. The chain links TRBV30 to TRBJ2-4, with 7 bases identical to TRBD2. The CDR3 is 13 amino acids. V was pared by 3 bases and J by 8 bases, with 7 bases of the junction left unmatched. Germline V gene data show CDR1 as GTSNPN and CDR2 as SVGIG (reference sequence). The CDR3 sequence is CAWRMAGEDIQYF. The CDR3 DNA sequence: TGTGCCTGGAGAATGGCGGGAGAGGACATTCAGTACTTC.

This clonotype was counted many times. The V and J genes are TRBV9 and TRBJ2-7; D unclear. The CDR3 contains 15 residues. Trimming took 0 bases from V and 3 from J, leaving 13 bases between them. Germline V gene lookup returns CDR1 SGDLS and CDR2 YYNGEE. The CDR3: CASSVDLAENYEQYF. CDR3 in DNA: TGTGCCAGCAGCGTAGATTTAGCCGAAAACTACGAGCAGTACTTC.

This clonotype was picked up many times. The chain couples TRBV28 to TRBJ1-1; the D gene is possibly TRBD1 (5 bases). Trimming took off 7 bases at V and 0 bases at J, with 12 bases between the two ends. The germline CDR1 and CDR2 sequences are MDHEN and SYDVKM. This CDR3 contains 14 residues. CDR3 sequence: CASTIGGVNTEAFF. The CDR3 coding sequence is TGTGCCAGCACTATAGGAGGGGTGAACACTGAAGCTTTCTTT.

This clonotype was observed many times. This chain's CDR3 is CASSLSGGTGGNQPQHF. DNA for the CDR3: TGTGCCAGCAGTCTCAGTGGTGGAACAGGGGGAAATCAGCCCCAGCATTTT. V gene TRBV27 combines with J gene TRBJ1-5; 8 bases are a match to TRBD1. Germline trimming cut 5 bases from V and 4 bases from J; bases unmatched to any gene: 13. Germline V gene lookup returns CDR1 MNHEY and CDR2 SMNVEV (reference sequence). The CDR3 contains 17 residues.

The chain joins TRBV5-1 to TRBJ1-3, with 7 positions matching TRBD1. The V gene's germline CDR1 is SGHRS and CDR2 YFSETQ. V shed 6 bases and J 2 bases; nucleotides not matched to a gene: 8. The CDR3 extends over 15 amino acids. The chain's CDR3 is CASKEGALTGNTIYF. CDR3 nucleotides: TGCGCCAGCAAGGAGGGGGCTTTGACTGGAAACACCATATATTTT.

This clonotype was counted once. An end of the junction differs from the germline gene, which may be a read error. The chain links TRBV6-2 or TRBV6-3 to TRBJ1-1; the D is unclear. Germline values: CDR1 MNHEY, CDR2 SVGEGT. CDR3 length equals 15 residues. CDR3 in amino acids: CASGYSGRINTEAFF. For the CDR3, the DNA is TGTGCCAGCGGTTACTCAGGACGGATCAACACTGAAGCTTTCTTT.

This clonotype occurred many times. This chain uses TRBV3-1 with TRBJ1-1, with TRBD1 identical over 9 bases. The length of the CDR3 is 15 residues. V lost 3 bases, J lost 0 bases, and 2 bases stayed unmatched. Germline-derived CDR1 and CDR2 are LGHDT and YNNKEL (reference sequence). CDR3 in amino acids: CASSHTGGLNTEAFF. The CDR3, as DNA: TGTGCCAGCAGCCACACAGGGGGCCTGAACACTGAAGCTTTCTTT.

This clonotype has a count of ten or more. The chain joins TRBV18 to TRBJ1-4; perhaps TRBD1 as D (5 bases). V was cut by 6 bases and J by 4 bases, with 12 bases left in between. CDR1 is KGHSH, CDR2 LQKENI, per germline. CDR3 length: 14 amino acids. Written as DNA, the CDR3 is TGTGCCAGCTCGTTCGACAGCGGTAATGAAAAACTGTTTTTT. This sequence encodes CASSFDSGNEKLFF.

This clonotype was found many times. The chain combines TRBV28 with TRBJ2-1, with TRBD2 as a possible D gene (5 bases). The CDR3 length is 17 residues. In germline, CDR1 is MDHEN, CDR2 SYDVKM. V dropped 3 bases and J dropped 0 bases, with 15 bases sitting between them. The CDR3 reads CASSLLALRSSYNEQFF. CDR3 bases: TGTGCCAGCAGTTTGTTAGCGCTCCGAAGCTCCTACAATGAGCAGTTCTTC. The whole variable domain, remainder taken from reference TRBV28 and TRBJ2-1, is DVKVTQSSRYLVKRTGEKVFLECVQDMDHENMFWYRQDPGLGLRLIYFSYDVKMKEKGDIPEGYSVSREKKERFSLILESASTNQTSMYLCASSLLALRSSYNEQFFGPGTRLTVL.

This clonotype was observed many times. The chain combines TRBV5-5 with TRBJ1-5; 8 positions agree with TRBD1. Unmatched junction bases numbered 5, after V lost 3 bases and J lost 3 bases. The CDR3 is 15 residues long. Germline CDR1 SGHKS, CDR2 YYEKEE (reference sequence). CDR3 sequence (DNA): TGTGCCAGCAGCTCGTGGACAGGGAACAATCAGCCCCAGCATTTT. This translates into CASSSWTGNNQPQHF.

This chain uses TRBV6-5 with TRBJ2-1; D is unresolved. V was shortened by 4 bases and J by 12 bases, with 22 bases between the two germline ends. The CDR3 length is 15 residues. Germline V gives CDR1 MNHEY, CDR2 SVGAGI. CDR3 protein: CASSLISFRAPLQFF. CDR3 nucleotide sequence: TGTGCCAGCAGTTTGATATCGTTTAGGGCCCCCTTGCAGTTCTTC.

This clonotype was counted at least ten times. CDR3 protein: CASSLAGVLDYEQYF. The CDR3 DNA sequence: TGCGCCAGCAGCTTAGCGGGAGTATTGGACTACGAGCAGTACTTC. This chain joins TRBV5-1 and TRBJ2-7, with 8 bases lining up with TRBD2. Germline V gene lookup returns CDR1 SGHRS and CDR2 YFSETQ. V was clipped by 2 bases and J by 3 bases; unmatched bases: 7. The CDR3 has 15 residues. The full variable domain, rest sourced from reference TRBV5-1 and TRBJ2-7, is KAGVTQTPRYLIKTRGQQVTLSCSPISGHRSVSWYQQTPGQGLQFLFEYFSETQRNKGNFPGRFSGRQFSNSRSEMNVSTLELGDSALYLCASSLAGVLDYEQYFGPGTRLTVT.

This clonotype has a count of ten or more. The chain uses TRBV2 and TRBJ2-7; D is possibly TRBD2 (5 bases). V was clipped by 0 bases and J by 5 bases, with 14 bases between them. From germline, CDR1 is SNHLY and CDR2 FYNNEI. The CDR3 has 15 amino acids. This chain's CDR3 is CASSEALRGKDEQYF. The CDR3 DNA reads TGTGCCAGCAGTGAAGCGCTCCGGGGTAAAGACGAGCAGTACTTC.

This chain uses TRBV11-2 with TRBJ1-5; TRBD1 is a possible D gene (5 bases). The CDR3 totals 15 residues. Germline CDR1 is SGHAT and CDR2 is FQNNGV. V lost 3 bases and J 2 bases, leaving 11 bases between the germline ends. The DNA of the CDR3 is TGTGCCAGCAGCTTCACAGAAGGGGGCAATCAGCCCCAGCATTTT. Its translation: CASSFTEGGNQPQHF.

This clonotype was detected many times. This sequence joins TRBV14 and TRBJ1-2; D not certain. The CDR3 contains 15 residues. Trimming shortened V by 0 bases and J by 1 base, and 9 bases separated the two germline ends. The V gene's germline CDR1 is SGHDN and CDR2 FVKESK. The CDR3 sequence: CASSQDLGVNYGYTF. As DNA, the CDR3 is TGTGCCAGCAGCCAAGATCTTGGGGTTAACTATGGCTACACCTTC. Full variable domain (remainder filled in from reference TRBV14 and TRBJ1-2): EAGVTQFPSHSVIEKGQTVTLRCDPISGHDNLYWYRRVMGKEIKFLLHFVKESKQDESGMPNNRFLAERTGGTYSTLKVQPAELEDSGVYFCASSQDLGVNYGYTFGSGTRLTVV.

The chain links TRBV7-9 to TRBJ2-1, with TRBD2 as a possible D gene (5 bases). The V end lost 5 bases, the J end lost 1 base, and 9 bases lay between the germline ends. Germline V lookup: CDR1 SEHNR, CDR2 FQNEAQ (reference sequence). The CDR3 extends over 14 amino acids. CDR3 residues: CASSPDYSYNEQFF. As DNA, the CDR3 is TGTGCCAGCAGCCCTGACTATTCCTACAATGAGCAGTTCTTC.

V and J are TRBV6-2 or TRBV6-3 and TRBJ1-4; unclear D gene. With 0 bases removed from V and 0 bases from J, the gap between germline ends came to 5 bases. This CDR3 spans 15 amino acids. Germline assignment: CDR1 MNHEY and CDR2 SVGEGT. As DNA, the CDR3 is TGTGCCAGCAGTTACTCCCAGGCAACTAATGAAAAACTGTTTTTT. It is translated as CASSYSQATNEKLFF.

There are many counts of this clonotype. The chain couples TRBV7-9 to TRBJ2-7, with D possibly being TRBD2 (5 bases). Germline CDR1 and CDR2: SEHNR and FQNEAQ (reference sequence). Between the trimmed V and J ends, which lost 2 bases and 4 bases, there was a span of 12 bases. This CDR3 has 14 amino acids. CDR3 protein: CASSLLRASYEQYF. CDR3 bases: TGTGCCAGCAGCTTATTGCGGGCGAGTTACGAGCAGTACTTC.

The sample holds one count of this clonotype. The chain combines TRBV3-1 with TRBJ1-2; possible D gene TRBD1, 5 bases. The CDR3 contains 14 residues. In germline, CDR1 is LGHDT, CDR2 YNNKEL (reference sequence). V gave up 7 bases and J gave up 4 bases, with 16 bases separating them. CDR3: CASTEQGWGYGYTF. The CDR3 coding sequence is TGTGCCAGCACGGAGCAGGGTTGGGGCTATGGCTACACCTTC.

The rearrangement links TRBV6-1 to TRBJ2-1; 12 bases line up with TRBD2. Germline assignment: CDR1 MNHNS and CDR2 SASEGT. The CDR3 consists of 16 residues. V was clipped by 1 base and J by 7 bases; unmatched bases: 5. The CDR3 is CASSEGSSGRGNEQFF. CDR3 DNA: TGTGCCAGCAGTGAAGGTTCTAGCGGGAGGGGTAATGAGCAGTTCTTC.

This clonotype was recorded at least ten times. The chain combines TRBV2 with TRBJ1-2; D unresolved. This CDR3 is built from 14 residues. The germline V gene has CDR1 SNHLY and CDR2 FYNNEI. V lost 7 bases and J 8 bases, leaving 20 bases between the germline ends. CDR3 sequence reads: CASTLPGAPRGYTF. For the CDR3, the DNA is TGTGCCAGCACCCTCCCGGGAGCCCCTCGGGGCTACACCTTC.

This clonotype was seen repeatedly, ten times or more. The chain couples TRBV11-2 to TRBJ2-1, with TRBD2 matching 7 bases. V shed 5 bases and J 4 bases; nucleotides not matched to a gene: 5. This CDR3 has 14 residues. Germline CDR1 and CDR2: SGHAT and FQNNGV. DNA of the CDR3: TGTGCCAGCAGCGGTGGGAGGGCATACAATGAGCAGTTCTTC. It specifies CASSGGRAYNEQFF.

In regard to this clonotype: A read error may explain this, as a much larger clone is one base away. As the CDR3 is not closed by the conserved phenylalanine or tryptophan, this likely results from a read error. DNA of the CDR3: TGTGCCAGCAGCCCGACAGGGGAGAATTCACCCCTCCACTGT. It translates to CASSPTGENSPLHC. The chain recombines TRBV7-2 with TRBJ1-6, with 8 bases aligning to TRBD1. The ends lost 5 bases at V and 7 bases at J; junction bases unmatched: 4. This CDR3 is built from 14 residues. The V gene's germline CDR1 is SGHTA and CDR2 FQGNSA.

The genes are TRBV12-3 or TRBV12-4 and TRBJ2-2; TRBD2 aligns across 9 bases. CDR3 length: 16 amino acids. After removal of 6 bases from V and 4 bases from J, the junction contained 9 bases not matched to a gene. In DNA form, the CDR3 reads TGTGCCAGCAGCCCTACCAGCGGGAGGCCCACCGGGGAGCTGTTTTTT. Translated, it gives CASSPTSGRPTGELFF.

Ten or more counts support this clonotype. V gene TRBV27 combines with J gene TRBJ2-2; D not certain. The CDR3 extends over 13 amino acids. Trimming took off 2 bases at V and 3 bases at J, with 4 bases between the two ends. Germline V CDR1 and CDR2: MNHEY, SMNVEV (reference sequence). CDR3 bases: TGTGCCAGCAGTTTAGTCTACACCGGGGAGCTGTTTTTT. It translates to CASSLVYTGELFF.

This clonotype was detected a few times. This rearrangement joins TRBV6-5 to TRBJ1-3; D not resolved. The V and J ends lost 0 bases and 0 bases respectively, with 3 bases between them. The germline V gene encodes CDR1 MNHEY and CDR2 SVGAGI. There are 14 residues in the CDR3. CDR3 sequence reads: CASSYSTSGNTIYF. In DNA, the CDR3 is TGTGCCAGCAGTTACTCGACCTCTGGAAACACCATATATTTT.

On this clonotype itself: Being one base from a much bigger clone, this may be a read error. This chain connects TRBV13 to TRBJ2-1; TRBD2 agrees at 10 bases. The CDR3 spans 16 residues. Germline CDR1 is PRHDT and CDR2 is FYEKMQ (reference sequence). The CDR3 loop is CVSSPVPGTSANEQFF. In DNA, the CDR3 is TGTGTCAGCAGCCCAGTTCCCGGGACTAGCGCCAATGAGCAGTTCTTC.

This clonotype was picked up many times. The chain combines TRBV11-2 with TRBJ2-2; 7 bases are shared with TRBD2. The germline V gene has CDR1 SGHAT and CDR2 FQNNGV. CDR3 length equals 17 residues. J gave up 1 base and V 2 bases, and 7 bases lay outside the gene matches. The CDR3 region is CASSLRWRGGNTGELFF. The DNA of the CDR3 is TGTGCCAGCAGCTTACGTTGGCGCGGGGGGAACACCGGGGAGCTGTTTTTT.

This clonotype was picked up a small number of times. V and J are TRBV28 and TRBJ1-5, with TRBD1 matching 9 bases. V shed 5 bases and J 3 bases; nucleotides not matched to a gene: 11. This CDR3 comprises 17 residues. Germline V CDR1 and CDR2: MDHEN, SYDVKM. The CDR3 sequence: CASSPLTGTGSNQPQHF. As DNA, the CDR3 is TGTGCCAGCAGTCCGCTCACCGGGACAGGGTCCAATCAGCCCCAGCATTTT.

The rearrangement joins TRBV24-1 to TRBJ2-2, with TRBD2 identical over 12 bases. The CDR3 is 14 amino acids. CDR1 is KGHDR and CDR2 is SFDVKD in the germline V gene. The J segment lost 5 bases and the V segment lost 8 bases, leaving 2 bases of the junction unmatched. DNA of the CDR3: TGTGCCACCACTAGCGGGAGGGGGACCGGGGAGCTGTTTTTT. Translated, it gives CATTSGRGTGELFF.